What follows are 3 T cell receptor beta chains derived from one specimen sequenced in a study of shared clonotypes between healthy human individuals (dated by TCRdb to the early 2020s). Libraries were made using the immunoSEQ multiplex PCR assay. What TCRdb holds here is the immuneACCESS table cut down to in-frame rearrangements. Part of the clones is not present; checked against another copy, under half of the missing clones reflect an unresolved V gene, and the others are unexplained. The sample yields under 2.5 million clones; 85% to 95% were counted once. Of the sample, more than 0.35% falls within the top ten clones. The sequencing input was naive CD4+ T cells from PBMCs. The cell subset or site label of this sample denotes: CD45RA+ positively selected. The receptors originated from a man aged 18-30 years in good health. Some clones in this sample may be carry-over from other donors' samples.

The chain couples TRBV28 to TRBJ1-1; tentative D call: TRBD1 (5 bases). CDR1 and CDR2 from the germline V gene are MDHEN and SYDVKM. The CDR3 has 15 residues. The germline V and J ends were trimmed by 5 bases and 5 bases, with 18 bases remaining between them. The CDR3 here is CASSPQRGLRTEAFF. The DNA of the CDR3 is TGTGCCAGCAGTCCTCAAAGGGGTCTGCGGACTGAAGCTTTCTTT.

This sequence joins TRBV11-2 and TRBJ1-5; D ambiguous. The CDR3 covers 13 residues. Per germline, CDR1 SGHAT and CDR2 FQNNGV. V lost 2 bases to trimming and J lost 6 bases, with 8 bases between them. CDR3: CASSLITPQPQHF. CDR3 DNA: TGTGCCAGCAGCTTAATCACTCCTCAGCCCCAGCATTTT. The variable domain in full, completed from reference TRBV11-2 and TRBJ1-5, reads EAGVAQSPRYKIIEKRQSVAFWCNPISGHATLYWYQQILGQGPKLLIQFQNNGVVDDSQLPKDRFSAERLKGVDSTLKIQPAKLEDSAVYLCASSLITPQPQHFGDGTRLSIL.

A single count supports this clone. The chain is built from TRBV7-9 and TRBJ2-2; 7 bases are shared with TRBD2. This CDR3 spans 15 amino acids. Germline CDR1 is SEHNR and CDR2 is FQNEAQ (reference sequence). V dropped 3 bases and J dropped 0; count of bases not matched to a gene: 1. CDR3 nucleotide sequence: TGTGCCAGCAGCTTCCTAGCGGCGAACACCGGGGAGCTGTTTTTT. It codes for CASSFLAANTGELFF.